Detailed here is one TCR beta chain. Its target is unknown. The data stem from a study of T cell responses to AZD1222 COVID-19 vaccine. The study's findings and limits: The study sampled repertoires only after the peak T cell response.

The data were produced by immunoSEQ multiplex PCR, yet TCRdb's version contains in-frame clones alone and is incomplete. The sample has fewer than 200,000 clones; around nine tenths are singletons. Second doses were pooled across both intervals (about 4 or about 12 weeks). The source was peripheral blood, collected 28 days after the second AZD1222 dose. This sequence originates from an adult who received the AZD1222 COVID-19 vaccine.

CDR3 residues: CASRSQRMNTEAFF. DNA for the CDR3: TGCGCCAGCAGATCACAGAGGATGAACACTGAAGCTTTCTTT. V is TRBV5-1 and J is TRBJ1-1; no firm D call. The germline V and J ends were trimmed by 5 bases and 0 bases, with 11 bases remaining between them. CDR3 length equals 14 residues. Germline V CDR1 and CDR2: SGHRS, YFSETQ.